The next 29 T cell receptor beta chains were all read from a single sample in a study of T cell repertoires in aging, cancer and after chemotherapy. Peripheral blood genomic DNA, not sorted cells or RNA, was the template. Rearranged V-D-J TRB sequences were amplified with a mixed TRB-A/B primer pool. TCRdb recomputed calls from the multiplex PCR reads with MiXCR, one row per CDR3 protein. Of a few thousand distinct CDR3 sequences listed, about three fifths are singletons. Sequencing input: blood. These receptor sequences come from a human donor with a solid tumor.

The chain combines TRBV12-3 or TRBV12-4 with TRBJ1-5; tentative D call: TRBD1 (6 bases). The germline V and J ends were trimmed by 6 bases and 6 bases, with 12 bases remaining between them. The CDR3 length is 13 residues. CDR3 in amino acids: CASRNRAGQPQHF. As DNA, the CDR3 is TGTGCCAGCAGGAACAGGGCCGGTCAGCCCCAGCATTTT.

V gene TRBV7-6 combines with J gene TRBJ2-1, with D perhaps given as TRBD1 or TRBD2 (6 bases each). Germline lookup yields CDR1 SGHVS and CDR2 FNYEAQ. The length of the CDR3 is 16 residues. V lost 1 base to trimming and J lost 7 bases, with 17 bases between them. DNA of the CDR3: TGTGCCAGCAGCTTAGAGGCCCCCGAAGGGGGGAATGAGCAGTTCTTC. Its protein is CASSLEAPEGGNEQFF.

This clonotype was counted a single time. The chain recombines TRBV7-2 with TRBJ2-5; tentatively, D is TRBD1 (6 bases). The CDR3 covers 14 residues. V was trimmed by 3 bases and J by 4 bases, leaving 12 bases between them. Germline V gives CDR1 SGHTA, CDR2 FQGNSA. In DNA form, the CDR3 reads TGTGCCAGCAGCTTGCTCACAGGGAGAGAGACCCAGTACTTC. Translation gives CASSLLTGRETQYF. Looking up the rest from reference TRBV7-2 and TRBJ2-5 gives the full variable domain: GAGVSQSPSNKVTEKGKDVELRCDPISGHTALYWYRQSLGQGLEFLIYFQGNSAPDKSGLPSDRFSAERTGGSVSTLTIQRTQQEDSAVYLCASSLLTGRETQYFGPGTRLLVL.

This chain uses TRBV24-1 with TRBJ1-4; no clear D. In germline, CDR1 is KGHDR, CDR2 SFDVKD. V was shortened by 3 bases and J by 10 bases, with 11 bases between the two germline ends. The length of the CDR3 is 13 residues. CDR3 sequence reads: CATSDVAGGKLFF. The DNA of the CDR3 is TGTGCCACCAGTGATGTTGCGGGTGGAAAACTGTTTTTT.

The chain combines TRBV6-6 with TRBJ2-1; D is possibly TRBD2 (5 bases). Germline V gene lookup returns CDR1 MNHNY and CDR2 SVGAGI (reference sequence). Trimming removed 0 bases from V and 10 bases from J, with 22 bases in between. This CDR3 has 17 residues. The CDR3 sequence: CASSYSGSGIAPYEQFF. In nucleotides, the CDR3 is TGTGCCAGCAGTTACTCGGGGAGCGGTATTGCCCCCTACGAGCAGTTCTTC.

This clonotype has just one count. The V gene is TRBV5-8, the J gene TRBJ2-2; D is undetermined. The ends were cut back, 0 bases at V and 6 bases at J, with 12 bases in the middle. The germline V gene has CDR1 SGHTS and CDR2 YDEGEE. This CDR3 has 15 residues. Written as DNA, the CDR3 is TGTGCCAGCAGCTTGGAAGGTTCGAGATCCGGGGAGCTGTTTTTT. This translates into CASSLEGSRSGELFF.

This clonotype appeared a few times. The chain has TRBV30 and TRBJ1-6; 9 bases are shared with TRBD1. CDR3 length: 13 amino acids. Trimming took 8 bases from V and 4 from J; bases not matched to a gene: 3. The germline gives CDR1 GTSNPN, CDR2 SVGIG (reference sequence). The CDR3 loop reads CAAGTGYNSPLHF. Written as DNA, the CDR3 is TGTGCCGCAGGGACAGGGTATAATTCACCCCTCCACTTT.

This chain connects TRBV7-3 to TRBJ2-3; TRBD2 is a possible D gene (6 bases). The V end was cut by 1 base, the J end by 3 bases, with 8 bases between. Per the germline V gene, CDR1 is SGHTA and CDR2 is FQGTGA. This CDR3 comprises 14 residues. The CDR3 reads CASSLIAGTDTQYF. The CDR3 DNA reads TGTGCCAGCAGCTTAATCGCGGGGACAGATACGCAGTATTTT.

Only one count was recorded for this clonotype. The V gene is TRBV7-9, the J gene TRBJ2-5, with 9 bases fitting TRBD1. This CDR3 comprises 13 residues. Germline CDR1 reads SEHNR; CDR2 reads FQNEAQ (reference sequence). The junction had 2 bases not matched to a gene; V was cut back by 8 bases and J by 1 base. The CDR3 nucleotides are TGTGCCAGCGCGGACAGGGGCCAAGAGACCCAGTACTTC. This codes for CASADRGQETQYF.

This clonotype has only a few counts. The rearrangement joins TRBV7-9 to TRBJ2-6; D unclear. The CDR3 spans 15 residues. Germline V lookup: CDR1 SEHNR, CDR2 FQNEAQ (reference sequence). Trimming removed 1 base from V and 0 bases from J, with 4 bases in between. As DNA, the CDR3 is TGTGCCAGCAGCTTAGATAGCTCTGGGGCCAACGTCCTGACTTTC. It is translated as CASSLDSSGANVLTF.

This clonotype was counted between two and nine times. The chain carries TRBV20-1 and TRBJ1-1; 11 bases line up with TRBD1. Germline assignment: CDR1 DFQATT and CDR2 SNEGSKA (reference sequence). The V segment lost 5 bases and the J segment 1 base; nucleotides outside the gene matches: 3. The CDR3 is made up of 14 amino acids. CDR3 DNA sequence: TGCAGTGCTGGACAGGGGGCCCAGAACACTGAAGCTTTCTTT. This encodes CSAGQGAQNTEAFF.

The V and J genes are TRBV28 and TRBJ2-3; D is unclear. V dropped 5 bases and J dropped 1 base, with 10 bases sitting between them. CDR1 and CDR2 from the germline V gene are MDHEN and SYDVKM. The CDR3 covers 14 residues. The CDR3 nucleotides are TGTGCCAGCAGTATGAGCGTGGGCACAGATACGCAGTATTTT. It codes for CASSMSVGTDTQYF.

This chain links TRBV6-6 with TRBJ1-6; 7 nucleotides line up with TRBD1. J was trimmed by 6 bases and V by 4 bases; bases with no gene match: 15. The CDR3 covers 18 residues. Germline CDR1 and CDR2: MNHNY and SVGAGI (reference sequence). CDR3 sequence: CASSFPLGSRGANSPLHF. Here the CDR3 DNA reads TGTGCCAGCAGTTTCCCCTTAGGCTCCAGGGGGGCTAATTCACCCCTCCACTTT.

The V gene is TRBV12-3 or TRBV12-4, the J gene TRBJ2-7; D tentatively fits TRBD1 or TRBD2 (5 bases each). Trimming took 4 bases from V and 3 from J, leaving 25 bases between them. The CDR3 length is 18 residues. The CDR3 here is CASSYYPPRAGTFYEQYF. CDR3 nucleotides: TGTGCCAGCAGTTATTATCCCCCGCGGGCCGGGACCTTCTACGAGCAGTACTTC.

The DNA for the CDR3 is TGTGCCAGCAGACGCTGGGACAGGGCTAACTATGGCTACACCTTC. It is translated as CASRRWDRANYGYTF. This chain joins TRBV6-2 or TRBV6-3 and TRBJ1-2; TRBD1 matches at 9 bases. This CDR3 comprises 15 residues. Germline V lookup: CDR1 MNHEY, CDR2 SVGEGT. Losses at the gene ends were 6 bases for V and 0 bases for J; bases not matched to a gene: 5.

The chain combines TRBV20-1 with TRBJ1-1, with D tentatively TRBD1 (6 bases). Germline V gene data show CDR1 as DFQATT and CDR2 as SNEGSKA (reference sequence). CDR3 length: 11 residues. The germline V and J ends were trimmed by 5 bases and 8 bases, with 12 bases remaining between them. CDR3 bases: TGCAGTGCTGGGGGAACAGGGGAAGCTTTCTTT. This gives the protein CSAGGTGEAFF.

The chain employs TRBV20-1 and TRBJ1-2; TRBD1 matches at 7 bases. CDR1 DFQATT and CDR2 SNEGSKA come from the germline V gene (reference sequence). V shed 4 bases and J 0 bases; nucleotides not matched to a gene: 11. CDR3 length: 16 residues. In DNA form, the CDR3 reads TGCAGTGCTATTGACAGGGAGCTTCCCCCTAACTATGGCTACACCTTC. This gives the protein CSAIDRELPPNYGYTF.

This sequence joins TRBV7-2 and TRBJ2-7; D perhaps matches TRBD1 (6 bases). Germline CDR1 SGHTA, CDR2 FQGNSA. The CDR3 extends over 19 amino acids. V lost 1 base to trimming and J lost 3 bases, with 25 bases between them. The CDR3 spells CASSLGGNPGAGYYYEQYF. Written as DNA, the CDR3 is TGTGCCAGCAGCTTAGGGGGCAATCCAGGGGCCGGATACTACTACGAGCAGTACTTC. The entire variable domain, with the rest obtained from reference TRBV7-2 and TRBJ2-7, is as follows: GAGVSQSPSNKVTEKGKDVELRCDPISGHTALYWYRQSLGQGLEFLIYFQGNSAPDKSGLPSDRFSAERTGGSVSTLTIQRTQQEDSAVYLCASSLGGNPGAGYYYEQYFGPGTRLTVT.

The CDR3, as DNA: TGTGCCAGCAGTTTAGGGGGGAACACTGAAGCTTTCTTT. The encoded protein is CASSLGGNTEAFF. J is TRBJ1-1 and V is TRBV12-3 or TRBV12-4; D not certain. V lost 1 base and J 1 base, leaving 4 bases between the germline ends. CDR3 length: 13 residues.

The V gene is TRBV7-6, the J gene TRBJ1-2, with no clear D. The CDR3 length is 12 residues. CDR1 and CDR2 (germline): SGHVS, FNYEAQ. Trimming pared 0 bases from V and 5 bases from J, leaving 4 bases between. CDR3 in DNA: TGTGCCAGCAGCTTAGCGGGATATGGCTACACCTTC. Translated: CASSLAGYGYTF.

This clonotype has just a few counts. This chain uses TRBV18 with TRBJ2-2, with a weak D call TRBD1 (6 bases). Trimming stripped 3 bases from V and 7 bases from J, with 15 bases between. The CDR3 has 15 amino acids. CDR1 and CDR2 (germline): KGHSH, LQKENI. CDR3 nucleotide sequence: TGTGCCAGCTCACCGCCACAGGGCGACGGCGGGGAGCTGTTTTTT. Amino acid sequence: CASSPPQGDGGELFF. Supplemented by reference TRBV18 and TRBJ2-2, the full variable domain reads NAGVMQNPRHLVRRRGQEARLRCSPMKGHSHVYWYRQLPEEGLKFMVYLQKENIIDESGMPKERFSAEFPKEGPSILRIQQVVRGDSAAYFCASSPPQGDGGELFFGEGSRLTVL.

V and J are TRBV4-3 and TRBJ2-1; TRBD1 matches 8 bases. Germline CDR1 is LGHNA and CDR2 is YSLEER. Losses at the gene ends were 0 bases for V and 1 base for J; bases not matched to a gene: 2. The CDR3 extends over 16 amino acids. The CDR3 DNA reads TGCGCCAGCAGCCAAGACACAGGGGGGTCCTACAATGAGCAGTTCTTC. Its translation: CASSQDTGGSYNEQFF.

This sequence joins TRBV27 and TRBJ2-3; D gene uncertain. The length of the CDR3 is 11 residues. The V gene's germline CDR1 is MNHEY and CDR2 SMNVEV (reference sequence). V was shortened by 6 bases and J by 5 bases, with 6 bases between the two germline ends. CDR3 sequence (DNA): TGTGCCAGCAGCCGTCAAGATACGCAGTATTTT. It translates to CASSRQDTQYF.

The CDR3 DNA sequence: TGTGCCAGCAGCTTGTACGGCTCCTACAATGAGCAGTTCTTC. It is translated as CASSLYGSYNEQFF. The chain recombines TRBV7-2 with TRBJ2-1; D gene unclear. Germline V gene lookup returns CDR1 SGHTA and CDR2 FQGNSA. Trimming shortened V by 3 bases and J by 0 bases, and 6 bases separated the two germline ends. The CDR3 has 14 residues.

The chain is built from TRBV6-5 and TRBJ2-5; the match to TRBD2 covers 7 bases. The CDR3 loop spans 13 amino acids. Germline V gene lookup returns CDR1 MNHEY and CDR2 SVGAGI. V gave up 5 bases and J gave up 1 base; unmatched junction bases: 1. CDR3 residues: CASSAGVQETQYF. The CDR3 DNA sequence: TGTGCCAGCAGTGCGGGGGTCCAAGAGACCCAGTACTTC.

This clonotype was counted only a few times. The chain is built from TRBV29-1 and TRBJ1-1; D unresolved. Trimming removed 2 bases at V and 4 bases at J, with 20 bases between. This CDR3 is built from 16 residues. From germline, CDR1 is SQVTM and CDR2 ANQGSEA. CDR3 sequence reads: CSVERQVLTAGTEAFF. In DNA, the CDR3 is TGCAGCGTTGAACGGCAGGTATTGACGGCAGGCACTGAAGCTTTCTTT.

This clonotype was seen a handful of times. V gene TRBV28 combines with J gene TRBJ1-3, with TRBD1 matching over 8 bases. V lost 8 bases, J lost 0 bases, and 6 bases stayed unmatched. The germline V gene encodes CDR1 MDHEN and CDR2 SYDVKM. The CDR3 sequence is 15 residues long. This CDR3 reads CASGGQVISGNTIYF. The DNA of the CDR3 is TGTGCCAGCGGGGGACAGGTTATCTCTGGAAACACCATATATTTT.

This clonotype was found a few times. The chain couples TRBV15 to TRBJ1-6; 8 nucleotides line up with TRBD1. V lost 8 bases and J lost 7; bases outside the gene matches: 4. The CDR3 is 13 residues long. Germline-derived CDR1 and CDR2 are LNHNV and YYDKDF (reference sequence). CDR3 residues: CATGQGRNSPLHF. CDR3 DNA sequence: TGTGCCACCGGACAGGGCCGGAATTCACCCCTCCACTTT.

The rearrangement links TRBV20-1 to TRBJ2-5; tentatively, D is TRBD2 (5 bases). The germline gives CDR1 DFQATT, CDR2 SNEGSKA (reference sequence). The CDR3 is 14 amino acids. Trimming shortened V by 3 bases and J by 2 bases, and 13 bases separated the two germline ends. CDR3 amino acids: CSASLPGTQETQYF. The CDR3, as DNA: TGCAGTGCTAGTCTCCCGGGAACGCAAGAGACCCAGTACTTC.